This T cell receptor beta chain derives from a study of beta chain features in type 1 diabetes. Study as a whole: Regarding age, gender and cell yields, patients proved similar to healthy donors. General observations from the study: When Type 1 diabetes patients were examined, their TCRB CDR3s proved moderately but significantly shorter in all four CD4+ subsets. Shorter templates might be favored by PCR, equally in patients and controls.

For this clone: Its antigen is as yet unknown.

As every portion of the isolated RNA was reverse transcribed, the sequencing read expressed TCRB transcripts. Sequencing used immunoSEQ multiplex PCR; TCRdb keeps in-frame clones, though not all of them. The repertoire holds 400,000 or so clones, with around 13% as singletons. Via CD45RO/CCR7/CD25/CD127/CD95/CD27, cells of the CD4+ naive, central memory, regulatory and stem cell-like memory subsets were sorted. Purity exceeding 95% was reached by all sorted populations. The CDR3 extends over 12 amino acids. The ends lost 7 bases at V and 6 bases at J; junction bases unmatched: 2. Per the germline V gene, CDR1 is SEHNR and CDR2 is FQNEAQ (reference sequence).

The specimen sequenced was naive CD4+ T cells from blood. The TCR comes from a woman aged 18-29 years with type 1 diabetes. The chain links TRBV7-9 to TRBJ2-1; 8 bases fit TRBD1. The CDR3 sequence: CASTQGANEQFF. CDR3 sequence (DNA): TGTGCCAGCACCCAGGGGGCCAATGAGCAGTTCTTC.